This is a list of T cell receptor beta chains from one sample in a study of T cells in pancreatic ductal adenocarcinoma. Clones were sequenced by immunoSEQ multiplex PCR, and TCRdb holds only the in-frame ones, with some missing. The table shows approximately 16,000 clones, with around nine tenths occurring only once. Sequencing used PBMCs. These TCRs come from a human donor with pancreatic ductal adenocarcinoma. CDR3s include the opening cysteine and the closing phenylalanine or tryptophan. D genes are given only for firm matches. Clone size, where shown, is once, few, many, or a class for clones that have expanded.

>.|TRBV5-1|.|TRBJ2-1
TGCGCCAGCAGCTTGGGAGAGGGTTCCTACAATGAGCAGTTCTTC
CASSLGEGSYNEQFF
>.|TRBV19|once|TRBJ1-5
TGTGCCAGTAGTATAGATCGAGTAGGGAATCAGCCCCAGCATTTT
CASSIDRVGNQPQHF
>.|TRBV10-3|.|TRBJ1-5
TGTGCCATCAGTACCCGGCAGGGAGACATTCAGCCCCAGCATTTT
CAISTRQGDIQPQHF
>TRBD1|TRBV30|.|TRBJ1-2
TGTGCCCGACGAGAAGGGGGCGGGGGTTATGGCTACACCTTC
CARREGGGGYGYTF
>TRBD1|TRBV25-1|.|TRBJ2-7
TGTGCCAGCAGTGAGTTTCCCGGGACAGGGAGCTCCTACGAGCAGTACTTC
CASSEFPGTGSSYEQYF
>TRBD1|TRBV6-1|.|TRBJ1-2
TGTGCCAGCAGTGAACGCCAGACAGGGCCAAATGGCTACACCTTC
CASSERQTGPNGYTF
>.|TRBV29-1|.|TRBJ1-1
TGCAGCGTTGAATTATCCCCAGCTTTCTTT
CSVELSPAFF
>TRBD1|TRBV27|.|TRBJ2-4
TGTGCCAGCAGCGAAAGACAGGGGGGACTAACCAAAAACATTCAGTACTTC
CASSERQGGLTKNIQYF
>TRBD1|TRBV9|.|TRBJ1-4
TGTGCCAGCAGCGCTACCTTCTTGACAGGGGGGTTGGGAACTAATGAAAAACTGTTTTTT
CASSATFLTGGLGTNEKLFF
>.|TRBV4-3|few|TRBJ2-7
TGCGCCAGCAGCCAATTGGCGCAGTCCTACGAGCAGTACTTC
CASSQLAQSYEQYF
>.|TRBV5-6|.|TRBJ2-2
TGTGCCAGCAGCTTCGGGGCCACCGGGGAGCTGTTTTTT
CASSFGATGELFF
>.|TRBV25-1|.|TRBJ1-2
TGTGCCAGCAGTGATGGTACGACGGGGGGTCCAGCTAACTATGGCTACACCTTC
CASSDGTTGGPANYGYTF
>.|TRBV9|.|TRBJ1-2
TGTGCCAGCAGCGTAGACAGTGACTATGGCTACACCTTC
CASSVDSDYGYTF
>TRBD2|TRBV30|.|TRBJ2-5
TGTGCCTGGAGTGCTACCGGGACTAGCGTAAGGGAGACCCAGTACTTC
CAWSATGTSVRETQYF
>.|TRBV15|few|TRBJ2-5
TGTGCCACCAGCTTCTCCGGGACGGCTTCCCAGTACTTC
CATSFSGTASQYF
>.|TRBV7-9|.|TRBJ1-4
TGTGCCAGCAGCCCCCAGGGGCGGGGGGAAAAACTGTTTTTT
CASSPQGRGEKLFF
>.|TRBV7-3|.|TRBJ2-4
TGTGCCAGCAGCTTAGGGCGGGCCGGTACAGACATTCAGTACTTC
CASSLGRAGTDIQYF
>TRBD2|TRBV9|.|TRBJ2-3
TGTGCCAGCAGCGTAGCTGCGGGACTAGCAGATACGCAGTATTTT
CASSVAAGLADTQYF
>.|TRBV11-2|.|TRBJ2-1
TGTGCCAGCAGCTTAGATCTGGGTAATGAGCAGTTCTTC
CASSLDLGNEQFF
>.|TRBV6-1|.|TRBJ2-3
TGTGCCAGCAGTGGGGGGGCAGGGGTGAAAACCACAGATACGCAGTATTTT
CASSGGAGVKTTDTQYF
>TRBD2|TRBV2|few|TRBJ2-1
TGTGCCAGCGGTGAGGTGCGGGGGGTGGGCAATGAGCAGTTCTTC
CASGEVRGVGNEQFF
>TRBD1|TRBV5-6|.|TRBJ1-5
TGTGCCAGCAGCTCGGACAGGGGGCGGTCAGAACAGCCCCAGCATTTT
CASSSDRGRSEQPQHF
>TRBD1|TRBV28|.|TRBJ2-7
TGTGCCAGCAGTTTACAGGGGGAGAGCTCCTACGAGCAGTACTTC
CASSLQGESSYEQYF
>TRBD1|TRBV25-1|.|TRBJ2-1
TGTGCCAGCAGTGAATATCCCGCAGGGGGCAGGGACAATGAGCAGTTCTTC
CASSEYPAGGRDNEQFF
>.|TRBV14|.|TRBJ1-2
TGTGCCAGCAGCCAAGATCTTATCGCGGGGAACTATGGCTACACCTTC
CASSQDLIAGNYGYTF
>.|TRBV7-8|.|TRBJ2-7
TGTGCCAGCAGCCCCAGCTCCTACGAGCAGTACTTC
CASSPSSYEQYF
>.|TRBV11-1|.|TRBJ1-4
TGTGCCAGCAGCTTCCGGACTGAAGAAAAACTGTTTTTT
CASSFRTEEKLFF
>TRBD1|TRBV27|once|TRBJ1-1
TGTGCCAGCAGTTCGGGACAGGGAGAGAACACTGAAGCTTTCTTT
CASSSGQGENTEAFF
>TRBD2|TRBV11-2|.|TRBJ2-3
TGTGCCAGCAGCTCCAAAGGGACTAGCGGGAGGGCCTCAGATACGCAGTATTTT
CASSSKGTSGRASDTQYF
>.|TRBV7-8|few|TRBJ2-7
TGTGCCAGCAGCGGCAGGGTGTCGACGTACGAGCAGTACTTC
CASSGRVSTYEQYF
>.|TRBV27|.|TRBJ1-6
TGTGCCAGCAGTTACAGGGCTAAAGGATCACCCCTCCACTTT
CASSYRAKGSPLHF
>.|TRBV18|.|TRBJ2-3
TGTGCCAGCTCACCACAGGGGCCCACAGATACGCAGTATTTT
CASSPQGPTDTQYF
>.|TRBV15|.|TRBJ2-2
TGTGCCACCAGCAGAGATTTGGGGGGGCGCATCGGGGAGCTGTTTTTT
CATSRDLGGRIGELFF
>.|TRBV7-2|.|TRBJ1-5
TGTGCCAGCAGCTCCAACGTAGGTGTACTCAATCAGCCCCAGCATTTT
CASSSNVGVLNQPQHF
>.|TRBV6-5|once|TRBJ1-1
TGTGCCAGCAGTTACTCGTCAGCTTCGAACACTGAAGCTTTCTTT
CASSYSSASNTEAFF
>.|TRBV7-2|.|TRBJ1-6
TGTGCCAGCAGCTTAGCAAGCTCCTATAATTCACCCCTCCACTTT
CASSLASSYNSPLHF
>TRBD1|TRBV30|.|TRBJ1-4
TGTGCCTGGAGTGTAAGGGGACAGGGGGCAACTAATGAAAAACTGTTTTTT
CAWSVRGQGATNEKLFF
>TRBD2|TRBV9|.|TRBJ2-3
TGTGCCAGCAGCGTAGGGCCAAAGATAGCGGGTAGTGATTCAGATACGCAGTATTTT
CASSVGPKIAGSDSDTQYF
>.|TRBV28|.|TRBJ1-5
TGTGCCAGCAGTTTCCCCGGGGTTCAGCCCCAGCATTTT
CASSFPGVQPQHF
>.|TRBV4-3|.|TRBJ1-1
TGCGCCAGCAGCCTCGGGCTAAGGACTGAAGCTTTCTTT
CASSLGLRTEAFF
>TRBD2|TRBV28|.|TRBJ2-1
TGTGCCAGCAGTTTATTGGCTAGCGGGTTACGAGGCTCCTACAATGAGCAGTTCTTC
CASSLLASGLRGSYNEQFF
>.|TRBV16|.|TRBJ2-7
TGTGCCAGCAGCCAATCGGTCTCGACTAGTGGGTCCTACGAGCAGTACTTC
CASSQSVSTSGSYEQYF
>TRBD1|TRBV30|.|TRBJ1-1
TGTGCCTGGAGCGCCGACAGGGCCGGGGGCATGAACACTGAAGCTTTCTTT
CAWSADRAGGMNTEAFF
>.|TRBV27|.|TRBJ1-2
TGTGCCAGCAGTTTATACCAGACCCTTGGATATGGCTACACCTTC
CASSLYQTLGYGYTF
>TRBD2|TRBV4-2|once|TRBJ2-2
TGTGCCAGCAGCCAAGTACAGGCTAGCGGGGGGGCCGCCGGGGAGCTGTTTTTT
CASSQVQASGGAAGELFF
>.|TRBV5-8|.|TRBJ2-1
TGTGCCAGCAGCTTGGCCACGTCAGCCCGCGATGAGCAGTTCTTC
CASSLATSARDEQFF
>TRBD1|TRBV4-2|.|TRBJ1-1
TGTGCCAGCAGCCCATGGGACAGGGGCGCAGGGACTGAAGCTTTCTTT
CASSPWDRGAGTEAFF
>.|TRBV11-2|.|TRBJ1-5
TGTGCCAGCAGCTTAGGAGGGCAGCTCAATCAGCCCCAGCATTTT
CASSLGGQLNQPQHF
>.|TRBV18|.|TRBJ1-4
TGTGCCAGCTCACCAACGCGGGGAGATGAAAAACTGTTTTTT
CASSPTRGDEKLFF
>TRBD1|TRBV7-2|.|TRBJ2-3
TGTGCCAGCAGCTTAGCCCCAGGACAGGGGGCGCCGGAAGGTACAGATACGCAGTATTTT
CASSLAPGQGAPEGTDTQYF
>TRBD2|TRBV5-1|.|TRBJ2-1
TGCGCCAGCAGCCCGGGACTAGCGGGACTGACTAGCTCCTACAATGAGCAGTTCTTC
CASSPGLAGLTSSYNEQFF
>.|TRBV19|.|TRBJ2-1
TGTGCCAGTAGATCTTTTCTAGCCCGGTCCAATGAGCAGTTCTTC
CASRSFLARSNEQFF
>.|TRBV18|few|TRBJ1-1
TGTGCCAGCTCACGCGACACTGAAGCTTTCTTT
CASSRDTEAFF
>TRBD2|TRBV5-1|.|TRBJ2-5
TGCGCCAGCAGCTGGGGACTAGCGGGGCAAGAGACCCAGTACTTC
CASSWGLAGQETQYF
>TRBD2|TRBV19|.|TRBJ2-1
TGTGCCAGTAGTACCCCTTCTAGCGGGGTGAGCCATGAGCAGTTCTTC
CASSTPSSGVSHEQFF